These 27 T cell receptor beta chains share one sample of origin, sequenced in a study of beta chain features in type 1 diabetes. Investigators reverse transcribed all isolated RNA, so they sequenced expressed TCRB transcripts. Clones were sequenced by immunoSEQ multiplex PCR, and TCRdb holds only the in-frame ones, with some missing. This sample carries roughly 290,000 clones, 8% of them seen once, and the ten largest clones take approximately 0.99%. Sequencing input: central memory CD4+ T cells from blood. The receptors come from a woman under 30 in good health.

This clone was detected only a few times. The chain links TRBV7-2 to TRBJ2-5, with 9 bases that match TRBD2. Germline V lookup: CDR1 SGHTA, CDR2 FQGNSA. The trim removed 2 bases at V and 3 bases at J, leaving 4 bases unmatched. The CDR3 is 15 amino acids. CDR3 loop: CASSLMSSGEETQYF. As DNA, the CDR3 is TGTGCCAGCAGCTTAATGTCTAGCGGGGAAGAGACCCAGTACTTC.

The rearrangement uses TRBV6-6 and TRBJ1-2; D gene unclear. V was clipped by 5 bases and J by 8 bases, with 15 bases between them. CDR3 length: 13 residues. Germline assignment: CDR1 MNHNY and CDR2 SVGAGI (reference sequence). CDR3 nucleotides: TGTGCCAGCAGTGCGAAGGGAGGTGGAGGCTACACCTTC. Protein product: CASSAKGGGGYTF.

The chain recombines TRBV11-1 with TRBJ1-5; D is unresolved. The CDR3 is 15 amino acids. The germline V gene encodes CDR1 SGHAT and CDR2 FQDESV (reference sequence). The V gene lost 7 bases and the J gene lost 1 base, with 14 bases spanning the gap. The CDR3 here is CASKAGSESNQPQHF. The DNA for the CDR3 is TGTGCCAGCAAGGCGGGCTCCGAGAGCAATCAGCCCCAGCATTTT.

This clone was seen a few times. The V gene is TRBV7-9, the J gene TRBJ2-7; D tentatively fits TRBD1 or TRBD2 (6 bases each). V gave up 5 bases and J gave up 1 base, with 15 bases separating them. The CDR3 contains 15 residues. Per germline, CDR1 SEHNR and CDR2 FQNEAQ (reference sequence). CDR3 amino acids: CASSPGAGRSYEQYF. The CDR3, as DNA: TGTGCCAGCAGCCCGGGGGCAGGAAGATCCTACGAGCAGTACTTC.

This clone was observed at least ten times. This chain uses TRBV27 with TRBJ2-3; no clear D gene. There are 14 residues in the CDR3. The ends were cut back, 5 bases at V and 0 bases at J, with 9 bases in the middle. From germline, CDR1 is MNHEY and CDR2 SMNVEV (reference sequence). This CDR3 reads CASSPLESTDTQYF. In nucleotides, the CDR3 is TGTGCCAGCAGTCCCCTCGAGAGCACAGATACGCAGTATTTT.

This clone was counted ten times or more. The chain is built from TRBV7-9 and TRBJ2-7; TRBD2 is a possible D gene (6 bases). CDR1 is SEHNR, CDR2 FQNEAQ, per germline (reference sequence). V gave up 3 bases and J gave up 6 bases, with 12 bases separating them. This CDR3 is built from 13 residues. The CDR3 region is CASSLQLEGEQYF. The CDR3 DNA sequence: TGTGCCAGCAGCTTGCAGCTGGAGGGCGAGCAGTACTTC.

This clone was counted a few times. The V and J genes are TRBV29-1 and TRBJ2-1; no reliable D call. This CDR3 region has 13 residues. V shed 2 bases and J shed 6 bases, with 11 bases lying between them. The germline V gene has CDR1 SQVTM and CDR2 ANQGSEA. The CDR3, as DNA: TGCAGCGTTGAAAAAGGGCGTCCCAATGAGCAGTTCTTC. Translating it yields CSVEKGRPNEQFF.

This clone appeared a few times. The chain is built from TRBV27 and TRBJ2-3; D possibly corresponds to TRBD2 (6 bases). With 7 bases removed from V and 5 bases from J, the gap between germline ends came to 19 bases. CDR3 length: 15 amino acids. The germline V gene has CDR1 MNHEY and CDR2 SMNVEV (reference sequence). This CDR3 is CASTPAGKGRDTQYF. In nucleotides, the CDR3 is TGTGCCAGCACCCCGGCGGGGAAGGGGCGAGATACGCAGTATTTT.

This clone was counted between two and nine times. V usage is TRBV6-5 and J usage is TRBJ2-1; the match to TRBD1 covers 8 bases. Germline V gene sequence: CDR1 MNHEY, CDR2 SVGAGI. CDR3 length equals 15 residues. Trimming at V came to 0 bases and at J to 6 bases, leaving 4 bases not matched to a gene. The CDR3: CASSYSRDRLNEQFF. CDR3 nucleotides: TGTGCCAGCAGTTACTCGCGGGACAGGCTCAATGAGCAGTTCTTC.

This clone was picked up a small number of times. The chain joins TRBV7-8 to TRBJ1-6; tentatively, D is TRBD1 (6 bases). The CDR3 covers 15 residues. CDR1 and CDR2 (germline): SGHVS, FQNEAQ. Deletions cut 2 bases from V and 9 bases from J, with 14 bases between. Here the CDR3 DNA reads TGTGCCAGCAGCTTATTGGTCGGGGGCGGTTCACCCCTCCACTTT. Translation: CASSLLVGGGSPLHF. The full variable domain, completed using reference TRBV7-8 and TRBJ1-6, is GAGVSQSPRYKVAKRGQDVALRCDPISGHVSLFWYQQALGQGPEFLTYFQNEAQLDKSGLPSDRFFAERPEGSVSTLKIQRTQQEDSAVYLCASSLLVGGGSPLHFGNGTRLTVT.

This clone appeared a few times. The V call is TRBV6-6, the J call TRBJ2-7, with 15 positions matching TRBD2. V was pared by 5 bases and J by 2 bases, with 4 bases of the junction left unmatched. Germline CDR1 reads MNHNY; CDR2 reads SVGAGI (reference sequence). This CDR3 has 16 residues. DNA for the CDR3: TGTGCCAGCAGTCCACGGACTAGCGGGAGGGCCTACGAGCAGTACTTC. Translating gives CASSPRTSGRAYEQYF.

This clone was counted a few times. An end of the junction differs from the germline gene, which may be a read error. The rearrangement links TRBV2 to TRBJ2-1; possible D gene TRBD1, 6 bases. The CDR3 consists of 14 residues. Germline V gene data show CDR1 as SNHLY and CDR2 as FYNNEI. The chain's CDR3 is CASSEGGVQNEQFF. The CDR3 nucleotides read TGTGCCAGCAGCGAAGGGGGTGTGCAGAATGAGCAGTTCTTC.

The J gene is TRBJ2-7, the V gene TRBV11-3; D gene ambiguous. CDR1 is SGHNT, CDR2 YENEEA, per germline. This CDR3 is 15 amino acids long. Trimming stripped 5 bases from V and 2 bases from J, with 16 bases between. The CDR3 bases are TGTGCCAGCAGCCCCACCTCGACATCTACCTACGAGCAGTACTTC. Protein sequence: CASSPTSTSTYEQYF.

V gene TRBV7-9 combines with J gene TRBJ2-4; D gene unclear. The germline V gene has CDR1 SEHNR and CDR2 FQNEAQ (reference sequence). The CDR3 is made up of 9 amino acids. CDR3 sequence reads: CAEASIQYF. In DNA form, the CDR3 reads TGTGCAGAGGCGAGCATTCAGTACTTC. Full variable domain (outside the CDR3, taken from reference TRBV7-9 and TRBJ2-4): DTGVSQNPRHKITKRGQNVTFRCDPISEHNRLYWYRQTLGQGPEFLTYFQNEAQLEKSRLLSDRFSAERPKGSFSTLEIQRTEQGDSAMYLCAEASIQYFGAGTRLSVL.

The chain uses TRBV6-5 and TRBJ1-2, with D hard to call. Germline values: CDR1 MNHEY, CDR2 SVGAGI. This CDR3 region has 12 residues. The CDR3 reads CVTRAGSYGYTF. DNA of the CDR3: TGTGTCACAAGGGCGGGATCCTATGGCTACACCTTC.

This clone was found a few times. The V call is TRBV4-3, the J call TRBJ1-1; no firm D call. V gave up 0 bases and J gave up 11 bases, with 13 bases separating them. The CDR3 length is 13 residues. The germline V gene has CDR1 LGHNA and CDR2 YSLEER. The CDR3 protein is CASSQERALDAFF. The CDR3 nucleotides are TGCGCCAGCAGCCAAGAAAGGGCATTGGACGCTTTCTTT.

The chain recombines TRBV7-8 with TRBJ1-2; D may be TRBD1 (6 bases). Germline CDR1 and CDR2: SGHVS and FQNEAQ. The CDR3 spans 14 residues. V gave up 3 bases and J gave up 2 bases, with 10 bases separating them. The CDR3 DNA reads as TGTGCCAGCAGCTTCAGGACAGACAACTATGGCTACACCTTC. Its translation is CASSFRTDNYGYTF.

The genes are TRBV18 and TRBJ2-2; D is undetermined. Trimming shortened V by 8 bases and J by 5 bases, and 9 bases separated the two germline ends. Germline assignment: CDR1 KGHSH and CDR2 LQKENI. This CDR3 comprises 12 residues. CDR3 protein: CASRSRTGELFF. CDR3 nucleotide sequence: TGTGCCAGCAGAAGTAGAACCGGGGAGCTGTTTTTT.

This clone was seen more than once but under ten times. The V and J genes are TRBV7-2 and TRBJ2-3, with TRBD2 matching 11 bases. The CDR3 runs 16 residues. CDR1 SGHTA and CDR2 FQGNSA come from the germline V gene. J lost 4 bases, V lost 1 base, and 4 bases had no gene match. The CDR3 nucleotides read TGTGCCAGCAGCTTAGGTAGCGGGGGGGCAGCAGATACGCAGTATTTT. This codes for CASSLGSGGAADTQYF.

This clone was found many times. The rearrangement links TRBV4-2 to TRBJ2-1; perhaps D is TRBD1 or TRBD2 (5 bases each). V was pared by 4 bases and J by 6 bases, with 19 bases between. Germline V gene sequence: CDR1 LGHNA, CDR2 YNFKEQ. This CDR3 contains 16 residues. The CDR3: CASSPAMGVTSNEQFF. CDR3 DNA sequence: TGTGCCAGCAGCCCTGCCATGGGGGTAACTAGCAATGAGCAGTTCTTC.

The V gene is TRBV18, the J gene TRBJ2-7; weak D call: TRBD1 (6 bases). This CDR3 region has 21 residues. Germline CDR1 reads KGHSH; CDR2 reads LQKENI. V shed 3 bases and J shed 0 bases, with 30 bases lying between them. The CDR3 sequence: CASSPSAGVGAGGPSSYEQYF. As DNA, the CDR3 is TGTGCCAGCTCACCTTCCGCCGGGGTGGGGGCCGGCGGTCCCAGCTCCTACGAGCAGTACTTC.

The chain combines TRBV6-1 with TRBJ2-6; a possible D gene is TRBD2 (6 bases). V gave up 4 bases and J gave up 1 base, with 14 bases separating them. The CDR3 loop spans 17 amino acids. Germline lookup yields CDR1 MNHNS and CDR2 SASEGT. This CDR3 reads CASSVGGGRSGANVLTF. CDR3 nucleotide sequence: TGTGCCAGCAGTGTGGGGGGAGGTAGATCTGGGGCCAACGTCCTGACTTTC.

This clone showed up just a few times. This chain links TRBV28 with TRBJ2-7; TRBD1 matches 8 bases. The germline V gene encodes CDR1 MDHEN and CDR2 SYDVKM. Trimming at V came to 7 bases and at J to 6 bases, leaving 17 bases not matched to a gene. The CDR3 totals 16 residues. CDR3 region: CASTLGAGTGLGEQYV. Written as DNA, the CDR3 is TGTGCCAGCACTTTGGGGGCAGGGACAGGATTGGGCGAGCAGTACGTC.

Only a few counts were recorded for this clone. The rearrangement joins TRBV29-1 to TRBJ1-2, with 7 bases identical to TRBD1. The V gene's germline CDR1 is SQVTM and CDR2 ANQGSEA. The CDR3 totals 13 residues. The V segment lost 7 bases and the J segment 3 bases; nucleotides outside the gene matches: 8. The CDR3 DNA reads TGCAGCGCATGGGCAGGGGGTGACTATGGCTACACCTTC. Its protein is CSAWAGGDYGYTF.

The rearrangement links TRBV5-1 to TRBJ2-4; D unclear. Germline lookup yields CDR1 SGHRS and CDR2 YFSETQ. There are 14 residues in the CDR3. V was pared by 2 bases and J by 0 bases, with 6 bases between. The CDR3 sequence: CASSLGIAKNIQYF. The CDR3 DNA reads as TGCGCCAGCAGCTTAGGGATAGCCAAAAACATTCAGTACTTC.

This clone was observed a few times. The rearrangement joins TRBV29-1 to TRBJ2-1; 10 positions agree with TRBD2. CDR1 SQVTM and CDR2 ANQGSEA come from the germline V gene. The CDR3 length is 15 residues. With 5 bases clipped from V and 2 bases from J, the junction kept 6 bases outside the gene matches. The CDR3 loop reads CSVTYTSGAYNEQFF. The CDR3 bases are TGCAGCGTTACTTATACTAGCGGGGCCTACAATGAGCAGTTCTTC.

J is TRBJ1-5 and V is TRBV6-6; no definite D call. Trimming removed 2 bases from V and 1 base from J, with 9 bases in between. CDR3 length: 15 amino acids. CDR1 and CDR2 from the germline V gene are MNHNY and SVGAGI (reference sequence). The CDR3: CASSYPGGSNQPQHF. CDR3 sequence (DNA): TGTGCCAGCAGTTACCCGGGCGGGAGCAATCAGCCCCAGCATTTT.